This T cell receptor (beta chain) was captured in a study of T-cell memory formation after mild COVID-19. The CDR3 spans 15 residues. Germline V gene data show CDR1 as MNHEY and CDR2 as SMNVEV (reference sequence). Trimming took 4 bases from V and 7 from J; bases not matched to a gene: 11. MiXCR was run by TCRdb on the 5' RACE reads, yielding one entry per CDR3 protein. This sample has 300,000 to 400,000 distinct CDR3 sequences, with under 15% found just once. The sequencing sample was made of PBMCs or a T cell subset sorted from them (not recorded which). V is TRBV27 and J is TRBJ2-3, with 7 bases matching TRBD2. The receptor comes from a man aged 18 to 29 who had mild COVID-19 (a few samples of this study predate the infection). Cell type and time point are not known. The CDR3 sequence is CASSSYETGGNTQYF. For the CDR3, the DNA is TGTGCCAGCAGTTCATACGAAACGGGGGGAAATACGCAGTATTTT.